This T cell receptor beta chain was captured in a study of tumor and adjacent non-tumor tissue in lung cancer. Study-level information: Patients comprised about a dozen adenocarcinoma, a couple of squamous cell carcinoma and 1 small cell lung cancer.

Trimming took 8 bases from V and 2 from J; bases not matched to a gene: 9. The germline V gene has CDR1 ENHRY and CDR2 SYGVKD. This CDR3 contains 15 residues. This sample's RNA came from whole unsorted tissue. Distant lung tissue was collected more than 3 cm away from the tumor edge. In this sample, this clonotype turned up many times. The library came from three nested PCR rounds adapted from ARM-PCR protocols. TCRdb fed the multiplex PCR reads into MiXCR, producing one record per CDR3 protein. Among approximately 62,000 distinct CDR3 sequences listed, roughly 60% were seen once. This TCR was recovered from an older man with non-small cell lung cancer. The sample taken for sequencing was distant non-tumor lung tissue. The rearrangement joins TRBV10-3 to TRBJ2-1; 7 bases fit TRBD2. The CDR3 DNA follows: TGTGCCATCGGGGAGCGGGGCCCCACCTACAATGAGCAGTTCTTC. Translated: CAIGERGPTYNEQFF.